Sequencing of this TCR beta chain was carried out in a study of T cell responses to AZD1222 COVID-19 vaccine (dated by TCRdb to 2020 to 2022). Describing the broader study: TCR sequencing was performed for over 230 trial participants, of whom some 200 were given two doses of AZD1222 and some 26 were given two doses of MenACWY control vaccine. Trial participants were enrolled by age into subgroups of 18-55, 56-69 and 70-plus years, and around 150, 28 and 57 TCR-sequenced participants, respectively, were included in these subgroups. Beyond this particular receptor, the publication reports: CD4 TCRs associated with the vaccine covered the entire spike protein, and the dominant responses were in regions 160-218 and 743-854. Conclusions about previously exposed vaccinees were limited because only six or seven AZD1222 recipients were SARS-CoV-2 seropositive at baseline. The 56-69-year group was small, and its depth increase did not reach significance, likely because of low power. After two AZD1222 doses, spike-specific TCR breadth and depth were significantly higher than at day 0 and than in MenACWY recipients. Because no day 14 peak-response samples were available, repertoires were characterized only after the peak T cell response. Epitopes outside the regions mutated in the B.1.351 and B.1.1.7 variants were reportedly recognized by nearly half of the unique spike-specific TCRs. Most participants were white British and females outnumbered males, and the authors suggested that clonal diversity may have been underestimated.

The CDR3 regions of human TCRbeta chains were subjected to immunosequencing. Per the authors' processing: TCRs in the repertoires were compared against a reference library of SARS-CoV-2-specific TCRs that had been generated with the MIRA antigen-specificity platform. Breadth meant the fraction of unique TCRs that were SARS-CoV-2-associated, whereas depth meant the fraction of total T cells that were SARS-CoV-2-associated. Using the MIRA data, each spike-specific TCR was assigned both to the spike region to which the TCR was reactive and to a CD4 or CD8 class. Log10-transformed breadth and depth values were compared by one-way ANOVA with Sidak's multiple comparisons tests. As stored in TCRdb, this immuneACCESS dataset retains in-frame rearrangements with V and J assigned. A fraction of the clones does not appear; measured against another copy, unresolved V genes explain less than half of the discrepancy, and the remainder lacks a known reason. V, J and clone size derive from that table, while D and trimming were established from the DNA sequence. The sample table lists about 140,000 clones, more than 85% of them with a count of one. The ten largest clones add up to 0.85% to 0.95% of the sample.

The time point label corresponds to: baseline before first vaccination. The sample's treatment or condition label, decoded: meningococcal conjugate vaccine given as trial control. Samples from vaccinated people were obtained from the UK trials COV001 and COV002, which included a single-blind randomized controlled phase 2/3 trial of AZD1222 (ChAdOx1 nCoV-19) in healthy adults. For TCRbeta chain sequencing, PBMC samples were collected from trial participants at day 0 and at day 28 after the second dose. From a lookup of the germline V gene, CDR1 and CDR2 are SGHRS and YFSETQ. Trimming costs V 4 bases and J 1 base, and their ends lie 14 bases apart. There are 15 amino acids in the CDR3, from cysteine to phenylalanine inclusive. Solely the CDR3 DNA is kept, with 45 bases framed from the first base. A word on this clone: The antigen it binds to is not known. Per-base qualities were not stored, and no clone one base away is much larger.

This receptor was taken from an adult in good health. The chain was built from TRBV5-1 and TRBJ1-2, with no reliable assignment of the D segment. The sequenced sample was peripheral blood, obtained on day 0 of MenACWY control vaccination. The CDR3 reads CASSPVAGRNYGYTF. The DNA reads TGCGCCAGCAGCCCCGTGGCGGGTCGTAACTATGGCTACACCTTC.